The 29 T cell receptor beta chains below all came from one sample that was sequenced in a study of cytomegalovirus exposure and HLA in healthy donors. PCR involved 60 Vbeta and 13 Jbeta primers. Sequencing used immunoSEQ multiplex PCR; TCRdb keeps in-frame clones, though not all of them. The sample shows 100,000 to 150,000 clones, 65% to 90% of them seen only once. The source material was PBMCs. The receptors were gathered from a girl aged 2-9 years in good health and CMV-seronegative.

The chain uses TRBV4-1 and TRBJ2-2; D not certain. Per the germline V gene, CDR1 is MGHRA and CDR2 is YSYEKL. V gave up 3 bases and J gave up 7 bases, with 6 bases separating them. The CDR3 runs 12 residues. CDR3 loop: CASSHLSGELFF. The CDR3, as DNA: TGCGCCAGCAGCCACCTGAGCGGGGAGCTGTTTTTT.

The CDR3 DNA sequence: TGTGCCAGCAGCCAAGATTGGGCGCGCTATGGCTACACCTTC. Its protein product is CASSQDWARYGYTF. The chain combines TRBV4-2 with TRBJ1-2, with no clear D. CDR3 size: 14 residues. Looked up from germline, CDR1 is LGHNA and CDR2 is YNFKEQ. The V and J ends lost 0 bases and 4 bases respectively, with 9 bases between them.

This clone has only one observation. This rearrangement joins TRBV6-5 to TRBJ2-2, with 7 bases fitting TRBD1. V dropped 0 bases and J dropped 6; count of bases not matched to a gene: 4. The CDR3 has 15 residues. CDR1 is MNHEY and CDR2 is SVGAGI in the germline V gene. Here the CDR3 reads CASSYSKGAAGELFF. Here the CDR3 DNA reads TGTGCCAGCAGTTACTCGAAGGGGGCGGCCGGGGAGCTGTTTTTT.

The rearrangement joins TRBV19 to TRBJ2-5; D is perhaps TRBD1 (6 bases). The DNA end is more similar to TRBJ2-7, so the J call may be wrong. Germline lookup yields CDR1 LNHDA and CDR2 SQIVND (reference sequence). CDR3 length: 13 amino acids. CDR3 loop: CASSGGSSYEQYF. Written as DNA, the CDR3 is TGTGCCAGTAGTGGGGGCAGCTCCTACGAGCAGTACTTC.

J is TRBJ1-1 and V is TRBV20-1; D unresolved. Between the trimmed V and J ends, which lost 2 bases and 6 bases, there was a span of 7 bases. Germline V gene sequence: CDR1 DFQATT, CDR2 SNEGSKA (reference sequence). The CDR3 loop spans 11 amino acids. CDR3 sequence (DNA): TGCAGTGCTAGACCGCGTTCTGAAGCTTTCTTT. Residues: CSARPRSEAFF.

The rearrangement uses TRBV6-4 and TRBJ2-1; no reliable D call. Trimming took 3 bases from V and 0 from J, leaving 9 bases between them. CDR1 is MRHNA and CDR2 is SNTAGT in the germline V gene. The CDR3 is made up of 15 amino acids. For the CDR3, the DNA is TGTGCCAGCAGTGAATCGGAGAGCTCCTACAATGAGCAGTTCTTC. The encoded protein is CASSESESSYNEQFF.

The chain recombines TRBV6-5 with TRBJ1-1; D gene uncertain. The CDR3 consists of 13 residues. V was cut by 2 bases and J by 7 bases, with 11 bases left in between. Germline V CDR1 and CDR2: MNHEY, SVGAGI. The CDR3 DNA reads TGTGCCAGCAGTTACAACATTAACGTTGAAGCTTTCTTT. Translated, it gives CASSYNINVEAFF.

This chain links TRBV27 with TRBJ2-7, with 7 bases fitting TRBD1. The ends lost 4 bases at V and 4 bases at J; junction bases unmatched: 10. The CDR3 has 15 amino acids. Germline CDR1 and CDR2: MNHEY and SMNVEV (reference sequence). DNA for the CDR3: TGTGCCAGCAGTTCACGACCCGACAGGGTGTACGAGCAGTACTTC. Amino acids: CASSSRPDRVYEQYF.

The CDR3 protein is CASRMTTGTYEQYF. DNA for the CDR3: TGTGCCAGTAGGATGACGACAGGGACCTACGAGCAGTACTTC. The chain couples TRBV19 to TRBJ2-7; 7 nucleotides line up with TRBD1. V was clipped by 6 bases and J by 2 bases; unmatched bases: 7. CDR3 length: 14 residues. Germline V gene sequence: CDR1 LNHDA, CDR2 SQIVND (reference sequence). Looking up the rest from reference TRBV19 and TRBJ2-7 gives the full variable domain: DGGITQSPKYLFRKEGQNVTLSCEQNLNHDAMYWYRQDPGQGLRLIYYSQIVNDFQKGDIAEGYSVSREKKESFPLTVTSAQKNPTAFYLCASRMTTGTYEQYFGPGTRLTVT.

V usage is TRBV7-2 and J usage is TRBJ2-7, with 12 bases lining up with TRBD1. J lost 3 bases, V lost 6 bases, and 6 bases had no gene match. CDR1 and CDR2 (germline): SGHTA, FQGNSA. The CDR3 has 15 amino acids. The CDR3 sequence: CASRLGTGGFYEQYF. CDR3 coding DNA: TGTGCCAGCAGACTCGGGACAGGGGGCTTCTACGAGCAGTACTTC.

The rearrangement joins TRBV9 to TRBJ2-2; 11 bases line up with TRBD2. Per the germline V gene, CDR1 is SGDLS and CDR2 is YYNGEE. The junction had 14 bases not matched to a gene; V was cut back by 3 bases and J by 1 base. CDR3 length: 20 residues. CDR3 protein: CASSGLRGLAGGLNTGELFF. Here the CDR3 DNA reads TGTGCCAGCAGCGGTCTTAGGGGGCTAGCGGGGGGCCTGAACACCGGGGAGCTGTTTTTT.

In nucleotides, the CDR3 is TGTGCCAGCAGCCCCCGGGACAGCACCTACGAGCAGTACTTC. Translation: CASSPRDSTYEQYF. The J gene is TRBJ2-7, the V gene TRBV4-2; 7 positions agree with TRBD1. The germline gives CDR1 LGHNA, CDR2 YNFKEQ. The junction had 5 bases not matched to a gene; V was cut back by 4 bases and J by 2 bases. The CDR3 has 14 residues.

The chain recombines TRBV19 with TRBJ2-3; 10 bases match TRBD2. Germline assignment: CDR1 LNHDA and CDR2 SQIVND (reference sequence). The CDR3 has 14 amino acids. V lost 11 bases, J lost 1 base, and 6 bases stayed unmatched. The CDR3, as DNA: TGTGCCGCAGGTGGACTAGCGGGCACAGATACGCAGTATTTT. Protein product: CAAGGLAGTDTQYF. The entire variable domain, with the rest obtained from reference TRBV19 and TRBJ2-3, is as follows: DGGITQSPKYLFRKEGQNVTLSCEQNLNHDAMYWYRQDPGQGLRLIYYSQIVNDFQKGDIAEGYSVSREKKESFPLTVTSAQKNPTAFYLCAAGGLAGTDTQYFGPGTRLTVL.

This clone was detected a few times. The genes are TRBV4-2 and TRBJ2-1; TRBD2 agrees at 8 bases. Germline-derived CDR1 and CDR2 are LGHNA and YNFKEQ. This CDR3 region has 15 residues. J was trimmed by 4 bases and V by 8 bases; bases with no gene match: 10. The CDR3 sequence is CASGVFGRGYNEQFF. The CDR3 DNA reads TGTGCCAGCGGCGTCTTCGGGAGGGGGTACAATGAGCAGTTCTTC.

The V and J genes are TRBV28 and TRBJ2-3, with D tentatively TRBD2 (6 bases). V was clipped by 6 bases and J by 4 bases, with 20 bases between them. This CDR3 has 16 amino acids. CDR1 MDHEN and CDR2 SYDVKM come from the germline V gene. CDR3 sequence (DNA): TGTGCCAGCAGCCCCACCTTTAGAGCGGGTGCAGATACGCAGTATTTT. It specifies CASSPTFRAGADTQYF.

This chain links TRBV5-4 with TRBJ2-7; tentative D call: TRBD2 (5 bases). This CDR3 is 14 amino acids long. CDR1 and CDR2 from the germline V gene are SGHNT and YYREEE (reference sequence). The ends were cut back, 0 bases at V and 3 bases at J, with 10 bases in the middle. The CDR3 nucleotides read TGTGCCAGCAGCTTGGTCGGGATTAGCTACGAGCAGTACTTC. Amino acids: CASSLVGISYEQYF.

This clone was counted once. This rearrangement joins TRBV19 to TRBJ1-2; unclear D gene. The CDR3 is 12 amino acids. Between the trimmed V and J ends, which lost 7 bases and 7 bases, there was a span of 13 bases. CDR1 and CDR2 from the germline V gene are LNHDA and SQIVND (reference sequence). The CDR3 DNA sequence: TGTGCCAGTATGCGGGTTGGCAGTGGCTACACCTTC. Its protein product is CASMRVGSGYTF.

V and J are TRBV30 and TRBJ2-5; maybe TRBD2 (5 bases). Trimming pared 6 bases from V and 3 bases from J, leaving 11 bases between. This CDR3 comprises 12 residues. The germline gives CDR1 GTSNPN, CDR2 SVGIG (reference sequence). This chain's CDR3 is CACRGVKETQYF. The DNA for the CDR3 is TGTGCCTGTCGGGGAGTGAAAGAGACCCAGTACTTC.

The V gene is TRBV5-6, the J gene TRBJ2-1; 10 bases fit TRBD2. Losses at the gene ends were 5 bases for V and 7 bases for J; bases not matched to a gene: 3. This CDR3 comprises 13 residues. Germline V gene sequence: CDR1 SGHDT, CDR2 YYEEEE. The CDR3 loop reads CASSVTSGNEQFF. The CDR3 region has the DNA TGTGCCAGCAGTGTGACTAGCGGGAATGAGCAGTTCTTC.

The chain employs TRBV19 and TRBJ2-3; D possibly corresponds to TRBD2 (5 bases). The CDR3 has 16 amino acids. Trimming stripped 3 bases from V and 7 bases from J, with 20 bases between. Germline CDR1 and CDR2: LNHDA and SQIVND (reference sequence). In nucleotides, the CDR3 is TGTGCCAGTAGTATTAAGGACTTTTTCTCCCCGAATACGCAGTATTTT. Translating gives CASSIKDFFSPNTQYF. Variable domain in full (rest from reference TRBV19 and TRBJ2-3): DGGITQSPKYLFRKEGQNVTLSCEQNLNHDAMYWYRQDPGQGLRLIYYSQIVNDFQKGDIAEGYSVSREKKESFPLTVTSAQKNPTAFYLCASSIKDFFSPNTQYFGPGTRLTVL.

The chain joins TRBV5-1 to TRBJ2-5, with D tentatively TRBD2 (6 bases). The V gene's germline CDR1 is SGHRS and CDR2 YFSETQ. V lost 4 bases, J lost 5 bases, and 15 bases lay in between. The CDR3 extends over 14 amino acids. CDR3: CASSGGVPRETQYF. The CDR3 DNA reads TGCGCCAGCAGCGGCGGGGTCCCCAGGGAGACCCAGTACTTC.

V is TRBV5-8 and J is TRBJ2-1; 8 nucleotides match TRBD1. This CDR3 is 18 amino acids long. Germline assignment: CDR1 SGHTS and CDR2 YDEGEE. Trimming at V came to 3 bases and at J to 8 bases, leaving 19 bases not matched to a gene. CDR3 in amino acids: CASSSFGETGDFRDEQFF. The DNA for the CDR3 is TGTGCCAGCAGCTCCTTTGGCGAGACAGGGGATTTTCGGGATGAGCAGTTCTTC.

The CDR3 sequence is CASSQSATTNEKLFF. The CDR3 DNA follows: TGTGCCAGCAGCCAAAGCGCCACAACTAATGAAAAACTGTTTTTT. The chain combines TRBV4-2 with TRBJ1-4; no reliable D call. Germline V gene sequence: CDR1 LGHNA, CDR2 YNFKEQ. The CDR3 covers 15 residues. Trimming took 2 bases from V and 0 from J, leaving 7 bases between them.

The V and J genes are TRBV6-5 and TRBJ2-5; TRBD2 matches at 7 bases. The CDR3 loop spans 14 amino acids. The germline V gene encodes CDR1 MNHEY and CDR2 SVGAGI. Trimming cost V 5 bases and J 4 bases; bases outside gene matches: 7. The CDR3 nucleotides are TGTGCCAGCAGTCGGCAGGGACTAACAGAGACCCAGTACTTC. The encoded protein is CASSRQGLTETQYF.

Comment on this clone: The conserved phenylalanine or tryptophan normally closing the CDR3 is absent here, so this likely arose from a read error. The chain recombines TRBV29-1 with TRBJ2-3; D is perhaps TRBD2 (6 bases). Germline lookup yields CDR1 SQVTM and CDR2 ANQGSEA. The V gene lost 0 bases and the J gene lost 10 bases, with 14 bases spanning the gap. The CDR3 runs to 13 residues. This chain's CDR3 is CSVEDWGEPPQYV. CDR3 nucleotide sequence: TGCAGCGTTGAAGATTGGGGGGAGCCTCCGCAGTATGTT.

V gene TRBV25-1 combines with J gene TRBJ2-5; TRBD1 matches at 10 bases. The J segment lost 4 bases and the V segment lost 3 bases, leaving 14 bases of the junction unmatched. Germline V CDR1 and CDR2: MGHDK, SYGVNS. The CDR3 consists of 18 residues. Written as DNA, the CDR3 is TGTGCCAGCAGTGACGAACGCGGGGACAGGGGAAGTCGAGAGACCCAGTACTTC. Protein: CASSDERGDRGSRETQYF. Drawing the rest from reference TRBV25-1 and TRBJ2-5, the complete variable domain is EADIYQTPRYLVIGTGKKITLECSQTMGHDKMYWYQQDPGMELHLIHYSYGVNSTEKGDLSSESTVSRIRTEHFPLTLESARPSHTSQYLCASSDERGDRGSRETQYFGPGTRLLVL.

The chain is built from TRBV15 and TRBJ2-5, with 8 bases matching TRBD1. V lost 0 bases, J lost 5 bases, and 2 bases stayed unmatched. CDR1 and CDR2 (germline): LNHNV, YYDKDF (reference sequence). The CDR3 has 14 amino acids. This chain's CDR3 is CATSRDRQGETQYF. The CDR3, as DNA: TGTGCCACCAGCAGAGATCGACAGGGGGAGACCCAGTACTTC.

V is TRBV9 and J is TRBJ2-1; 11 bases fit TRBD2. Germline loops: CDR1 SGDLS, CDR2 YYNGEE. The CDR3 loop spans 14 amino acids. With 4 bases clipped from V and 5 bases from J, the junction kept 2 bases outside the gene matches. The CDR3: CASSKLAGDNEQFF. The CDR3 nucleotides are TGTGCCAGCAGCAAACTAGCGGGGGACAATGAGCAGTTCTTC.

The rearrangement uses TRBV30 and TRBJ2-1, with a tentative D call TRBD1 (6 bases). The CDR3 contains 15 residues. Trimming removed 3 bases at V and 0 bases at J, with 12 bases between. In germline, CDR1 is GTSNPN, CDR2 SVGIG (reference sequence). CDR3 sequence reads: CAWRTGSSSYNEQFF. As DNA, the CDR3 is TGTGCCTGGAGGACAGGTTCGAGCTCCTACAATGAGCAGTTCTTC.